The next 8 T cell receptor beta chains were all read from a single sample in a study of T-cell reconstitution after alpha-beta-depleted transplantation in children. Unique molecular identifiers were built into the TCRbeta library. TCRdb redid the calling of the PCR reads with MiXCR, one entry per CDR3 protein. The sample yields about half a million distinct CDR3 sequences, roughly an eighth seen once. The specimen was PBMCs from the stem cell graft donor, collected from the stem cell graft. These receptors were taken from a human donor who donated a stem cell graft to a child with combined immunodeficiency.

This clonotype was seen at least ten times. The chain links TRBV5-1 to TRBJ2-1; 8 bases are shared with TRBD2. The CDR3 contains 14 residues. Germline V gene data show CDR1 as SGHRS and CDR2 as YFSETQ. The V and J ends lost 4 bases and 6 bases, in that order; junction bases with no gene match: 6. CDR3 in DNA: TGCGCCAGCAGCACTCCAACTAGCGGCAATGAGCAGTTCTTC. It translates to CASSTPTSGNEQFF.

The V call is TRBV11-1, the J call TRBJ2-4; the D gene is possibly TRBD2 (7 bases). The germline V gene has CDR1 SGHAT and CDR2 FQDESV (reference sequence). V was pared by 2 bases and J by 5 bases, with 22 bases between. The CDR3 covers 18 residues. The CDR3 DNA follows: TGTGCCAGCAGCTTAACGGAACCGGGGGGCCTTCTACAAAACATTCAGTACTTC. This translates into CASSLTEPGGLLQNIQYF.

The CDR3 protein is CASSLHRENTEAFF. CDR3 DNA: TGTGCCAGCAGTTTACACAGGGAGAACACTGAAGCTTTCTTT. The J gene is TRBJ1-1, the V gene TRBV12-3 or TRBV12-4, with a weak D call TRBD1 (6 bases). V lost 2 bases, J lost 1 base, and 8 bases lay in between. The length of the CDR3 is 14 residues.

This clonotype has only a few counts. The rearrangement joins TRBV29-1 to TRBJ2-4; TRBD1 aligns across 11 bases. The V segment lost 6 bases and the J segment 8 bases; nucleotides outside the gene matches: 9. The CDR3 loop spans 14 amino acids. The germline gives CDR1 SQVTM, CDR2 ANQGSEA. The CDR3 DNA sequence: TGCAGCGTGAGGGGTTGGGACAGGGGGGACATTCAGTACTTC. It yields the protein CSVRGWDRGDIQYF.

This clonotype was counted only a few times. This chain links TRBV5-1 with TRBJ1-2; TRBD1 might be the D (5 bases). Trimming removed 5 bases from V and 6 bases from J, with 14 bases in between. CDR3 length: 13 amino acids. Germline V CDR1 and CDR2: SGHRS, YFSETQ. CDR3 residues: CASSSGTTNGYTF. The CDR3 nucleotides read TGCGCCAGCAGTTCCGGGACGACCAATGGCTACACCTTC.

Many counts were recorded for this clonotype. The V gene is TRBV7-9, the J gene TRBJ2-7; D may be TRBD1 or TRBD2 (5 bases each). Germline V CDR1 and CDR2: SEHNR, FQNEAQ (reference sequence). V gave up 11 bases and J gave up 5 bases, with 13 bases separating them. The CDR3 extends over 11 amino acids. The CDR3 DNA sequence: TGTGCCGCCAGTCGGGGCCACGAGCAGTACTTC. Amino acids: CAASRGHEQYF. The variable domain in full, with the rest retrieved from reference TRBV7-9 and TRBJ2-7, is DTGVSQNPRHKITKRGQNVTFRCDPISEHNRLYWYRQTLGQGPEFLTYFQNEAQLEKSRLLSDRFSAERPKGSFSTLEIQRTEQGDSAMYLCAASRGHEQYFGPGTRLTVT.

The V gene is TRBV6-1, the J gene TRBJ2-1; 9 nucleotides align to TRBD2. CDR3 size: 15 residues. The V segment lost 6 bases and the J segment 8 bases; nucleotides outside the gene matches: 11. CDR1 is MNHNS and CDR2 is SASEGT in the germline V gene. CDR3 sequence reads: CASRSGAGGGYEQFF. The CDR3 DNA reads TGTGCCAGCAGGTCCGGAGCGGGAGGAGGCTATGAGCAGTTCTTC.

V usage is TRBV20-1 and J usage is TRBJ1-6; perhaps TRBD1 as D (6 bases). Germline V gene sequence: CDR1 DFQATT, CDR2 SNEGSKA (reference sequence). The CDR3 totals 13 residues. Deletions cut 0 bases from V and 7 bases from J, with 7 bases between. The CDR3 region is CSARETGNSPLHF. DNA for the CDR3: TGCAGTGCTAGAGAGACAGGAAATTCACCCCTCCACTTT.